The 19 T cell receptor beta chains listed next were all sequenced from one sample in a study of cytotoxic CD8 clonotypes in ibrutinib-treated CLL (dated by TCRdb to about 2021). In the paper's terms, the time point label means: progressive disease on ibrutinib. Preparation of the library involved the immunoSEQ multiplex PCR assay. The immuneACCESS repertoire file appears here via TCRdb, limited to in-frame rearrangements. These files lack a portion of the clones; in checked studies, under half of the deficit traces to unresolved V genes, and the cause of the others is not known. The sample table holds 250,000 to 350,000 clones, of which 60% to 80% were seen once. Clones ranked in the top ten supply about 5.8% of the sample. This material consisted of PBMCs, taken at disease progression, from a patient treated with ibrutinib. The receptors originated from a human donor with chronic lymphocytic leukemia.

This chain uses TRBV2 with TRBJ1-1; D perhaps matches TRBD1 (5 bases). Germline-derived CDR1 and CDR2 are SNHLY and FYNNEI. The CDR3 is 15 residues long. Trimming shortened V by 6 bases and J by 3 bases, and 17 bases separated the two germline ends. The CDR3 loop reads CASSQGWRFDTEAFF. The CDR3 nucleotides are TGTGCCAGCAGCCAGGGTTGGAGGTTTGACACTGAAGCTTTCTTT.

CDR3 sequence: CASSLSGTGVDTQYF. The CDR3 DNA is TGTGCCAGCAGCTTAAGCGGGACAGGGGTAGATACGCAGTATTTT. The chain links TRBV7-3 to TRBJ2-3, with 10 bases fitting TRBD1. The V and J ends lost 1 base and 5 bases, in that order; junction bases with no gene match: 3. The CDR3 contains 15 residues. Germline CDR1 and CDR2: SGHTA and FQGTGA. The full variable domain, in which reference TRBV7-3 and TRBJ2-3 provide the parts outside the CDR3, is GAGVSQTPSNKVTEKGKYVELRCDPISGHTALYWYRQSLGQGPEFLIYFQGTGAADDSGLPNDRFFAVRPEGSVSTLKIQRTERGDSAVYLCASSLSGTGVDTQYFGPGTRLTVL.

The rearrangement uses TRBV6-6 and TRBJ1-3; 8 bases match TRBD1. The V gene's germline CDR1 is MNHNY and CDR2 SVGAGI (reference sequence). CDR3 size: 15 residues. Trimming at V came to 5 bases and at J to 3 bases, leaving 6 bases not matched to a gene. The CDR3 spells CASSKVGQGGNTIYF. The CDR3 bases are TGTGCCAGCAGTAAAGTCGGACAGGGTGGAAACACCATATATTTT.

This chain's CDR3 is CASSLVPGTGGETQYF. The CDR3 bases are TGCGCCAGCAGCTTGGTACCCGGGACAGGGGGTGAGACCCAGTACTTC. This chain joins TRBV5-1 and TRBJ2-5; 11 positions match TRBD1. V lost 0 bases to trimming and J lost 5 bases; unmatched junction nucleotides: 6. The CDR3 spans 16 residues. The germline V gene encodes CDR1 SGHRS and CDR2 YFSETQ.

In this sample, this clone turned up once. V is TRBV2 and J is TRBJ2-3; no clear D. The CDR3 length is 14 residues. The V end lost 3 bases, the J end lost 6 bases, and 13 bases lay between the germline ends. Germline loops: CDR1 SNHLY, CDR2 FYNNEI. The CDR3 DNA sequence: TGTGCCAGCAGTGATAACCAAAAATGGGATACGCAGTATTTT. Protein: CASSDNQKWDTQYF.

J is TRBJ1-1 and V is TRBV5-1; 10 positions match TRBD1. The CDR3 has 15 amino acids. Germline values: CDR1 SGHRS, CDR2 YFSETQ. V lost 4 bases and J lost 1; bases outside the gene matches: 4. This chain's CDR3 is CASSSGQGENTEAFF. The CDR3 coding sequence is TGCGCCAGCAGCAGCGGACAGGGGGAGAACACTGAAGCTTTCTTT.

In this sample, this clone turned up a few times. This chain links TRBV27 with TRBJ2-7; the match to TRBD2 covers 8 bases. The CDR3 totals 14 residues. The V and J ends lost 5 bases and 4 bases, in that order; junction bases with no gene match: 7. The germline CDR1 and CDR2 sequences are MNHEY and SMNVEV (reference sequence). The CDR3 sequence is CASSEGTRPYEQYF. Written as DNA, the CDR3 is TGTGCCAGCAGTGAAGGGACTAGACCTTACGAGCAGTACTTC.

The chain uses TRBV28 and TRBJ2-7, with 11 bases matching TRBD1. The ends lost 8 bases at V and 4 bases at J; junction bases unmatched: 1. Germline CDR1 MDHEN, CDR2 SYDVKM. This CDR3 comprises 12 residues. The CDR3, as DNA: TGTGCCAGCGGGACAGGGGGGTACGAGCAGTACTTC. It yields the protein CASGTGGYEQYF.

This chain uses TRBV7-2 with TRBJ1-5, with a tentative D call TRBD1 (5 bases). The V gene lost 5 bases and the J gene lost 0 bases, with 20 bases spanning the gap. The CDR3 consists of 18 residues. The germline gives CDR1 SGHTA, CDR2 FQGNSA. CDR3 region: CASSHRQFRLYSNQPQHF. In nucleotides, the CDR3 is TGTGCCAGCAGCCACAGACAGTTTCGACTTTATAGCAATCAGCCCCAGCATTTT.

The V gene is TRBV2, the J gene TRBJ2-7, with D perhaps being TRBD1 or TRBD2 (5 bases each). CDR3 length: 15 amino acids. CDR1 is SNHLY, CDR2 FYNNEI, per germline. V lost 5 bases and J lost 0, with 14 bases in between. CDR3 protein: CASSQSRDRSYEQYF. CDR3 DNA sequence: TGTGCCAGCAGTCAATCCCGGGACCGCTCCTACGAGCAGTACTTC.

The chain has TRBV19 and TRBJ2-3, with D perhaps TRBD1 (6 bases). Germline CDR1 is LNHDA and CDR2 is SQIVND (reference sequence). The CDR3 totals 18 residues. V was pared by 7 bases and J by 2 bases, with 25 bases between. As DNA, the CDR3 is TGTGCCAGTACCCCCCGCCTGGGACACAAAGGGAACACAGATACGCAGTATTTT. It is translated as CASTPRLGHKGNTDTQYF.

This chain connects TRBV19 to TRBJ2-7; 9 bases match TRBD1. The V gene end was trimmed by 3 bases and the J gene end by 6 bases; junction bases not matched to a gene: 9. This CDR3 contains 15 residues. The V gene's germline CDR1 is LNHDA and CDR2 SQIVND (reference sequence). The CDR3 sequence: CASSMYGTGYAEQYF. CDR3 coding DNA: TGTGCCAGTAGTATGTATGGGACAGGGTACGCCGAGCAGTACTTC.

CDR3: CASSGRRTRTYEQYF. CDR3 coding DNA: TGTGCCAGCAGCGGACGCAGGACACGGACCTACGAGCAGTACTTC. The genes are TRBV13 and TRBJ2-7, with D possibly matching TRBD1 (5 bases). The CDR3 contains 15 residues. CDR1 PRHDT and CDR2 FYEKMQ come from the germline V gene (reference sequence). V shed 5 bases and J shed 2 bases, with 16 bases lying between them.

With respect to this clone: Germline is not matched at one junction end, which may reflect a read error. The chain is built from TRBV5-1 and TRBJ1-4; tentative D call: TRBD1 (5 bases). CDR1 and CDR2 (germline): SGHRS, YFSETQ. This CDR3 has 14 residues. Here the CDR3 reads CASSRDATKEKLFF. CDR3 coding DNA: TGCGCCAGCAGCCGGGACGCCACTAAGGAAAAACTGTTTTTT.

The CDR3 sequence is CASSPISGPSYGYTF. The CDR3 region has the DNA TGTGCCAGCAGTCCTATTTCGGGACCGAGCTATGGCTACACCTTC. The chain links TRBV7-2 to TRBJ1-2; tentative D call: TRBD1 (5 bases). The V end was cut by 6 bases, the J end by 4 bases, with 18 bases between. The CDR3 totals 15 residues. The germline V gene encodes CDR1 SGHTA and CDR2 FQGNSA. The full variable domain, its missing parts supplied by reference TRBV7-2 and TRBJ1-2, is GAGVSQSPSNKVTEKGKDVELRCDPISGHTALYWYRQSLGQGLEFLIYFQGNSAPDKSGLPSDRFSAERTGGSVSTLTIQRTQQEDSAVYLCASSPISGPSYGYTFGSGTRLTVV.

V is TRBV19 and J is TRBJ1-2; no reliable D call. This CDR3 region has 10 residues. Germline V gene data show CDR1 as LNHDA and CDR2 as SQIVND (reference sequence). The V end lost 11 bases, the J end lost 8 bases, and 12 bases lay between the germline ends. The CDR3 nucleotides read TGTGCCCCCACGGGCGGAGGCTACACCTTC. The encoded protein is CAPTGGGYTF.

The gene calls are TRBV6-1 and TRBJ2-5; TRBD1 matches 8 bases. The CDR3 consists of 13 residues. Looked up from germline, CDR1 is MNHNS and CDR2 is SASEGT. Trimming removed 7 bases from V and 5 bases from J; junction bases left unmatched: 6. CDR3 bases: TGTGCCAGCATCAGGGGGCGAGAGGAGACCCAGTACTTC. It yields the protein CASIRGREETQYF.

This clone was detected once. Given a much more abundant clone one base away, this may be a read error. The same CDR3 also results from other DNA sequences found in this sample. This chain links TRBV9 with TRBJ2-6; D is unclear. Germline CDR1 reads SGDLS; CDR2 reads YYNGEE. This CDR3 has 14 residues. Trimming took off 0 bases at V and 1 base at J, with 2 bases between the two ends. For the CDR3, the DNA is TGTGCCAGCAGCGTAGTTTCTGGGGCCAACGTCCTGACTTTC. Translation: CASSVVSGANVLTF.

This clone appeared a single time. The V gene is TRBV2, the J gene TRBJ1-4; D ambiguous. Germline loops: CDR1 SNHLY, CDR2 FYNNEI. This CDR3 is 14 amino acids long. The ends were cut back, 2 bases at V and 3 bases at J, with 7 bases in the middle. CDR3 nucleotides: TGTGCCAGCAGTGAAAGCCGGTCTAATGAAAAACTGTTTTTT. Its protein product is CASSESRSNEKLFF.